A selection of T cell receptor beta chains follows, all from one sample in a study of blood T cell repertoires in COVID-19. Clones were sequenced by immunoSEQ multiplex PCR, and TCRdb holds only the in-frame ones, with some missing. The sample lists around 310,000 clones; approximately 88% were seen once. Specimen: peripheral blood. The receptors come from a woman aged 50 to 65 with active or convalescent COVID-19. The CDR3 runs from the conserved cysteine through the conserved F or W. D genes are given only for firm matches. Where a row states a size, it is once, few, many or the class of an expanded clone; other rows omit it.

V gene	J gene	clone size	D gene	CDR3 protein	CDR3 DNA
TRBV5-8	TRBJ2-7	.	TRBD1	CASSFRRTGPEEYEQYF	TGTGCCAGCAGCTTCCGCCGGACAGGTCCAGAGGAGTACGAGCAGTACTTC
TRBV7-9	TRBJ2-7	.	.	CASSLGGTGTYEQYF	TGTGCCAGCAGCTTAGGAGGGACTGGAACCTACGAGCAGTACTTC
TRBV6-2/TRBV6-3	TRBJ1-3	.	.	CASSYRGSGNTIYF	TGTGCCAGCAGTTACAGGGGCTCTGGAAACACCATATATTTT
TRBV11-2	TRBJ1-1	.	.	CASSFSPNTEAFF	TGTGCCAGCAGCTTCTCTCCTAACACTGAAGCTTTCTTT
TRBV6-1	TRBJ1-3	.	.	CASSEPPRVWAGNTIYF	TGTGCCAGCAGTGAACCCCCCAGGGTATGGGCTGGAAACACCATATATTTT
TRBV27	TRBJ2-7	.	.	CASSLMAGSRYEQYF	TGTGCCAGCAGTTTAATGGCAGGGTCGCGGTACGAGCAGTACTTC
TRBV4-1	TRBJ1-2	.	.	CASSHRIVDSPRGYTF	TGCGCCAGCAGCCACCGAATCGTGGACAGCCCTCGTGGCTACACCTTC
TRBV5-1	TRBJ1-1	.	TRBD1	CASSHTRQGNTEAFF	TGCGCCAGCAGTCACACTCGACAGGGCAACACTGAAGCTTTCTTT
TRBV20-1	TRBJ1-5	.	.	CSASSQDNQPQHF	TGCAGTGCTAGTTCACAGGACAATCAGCCCCAGCATTTT
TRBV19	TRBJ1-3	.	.	CASRDSPAFSGNTIYF	TGTGCCAGTAGGGACAGTCCGGCCTTCTCTGGAAACACCATATATTTT
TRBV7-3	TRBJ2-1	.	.	CASSPTNPGYEQFF	TGTGCCAGCAGCCCTACCAATCCGGGGTATGAGCAGTTCTTC
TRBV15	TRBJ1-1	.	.	CATSPAVWSTEAFF	TGTGCCACCAGCCCAGCAGTCTGGAGCACTGAAGCTTTCTTT
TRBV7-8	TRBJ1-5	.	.	CASSLLSGGYSNQPQHF	TGTGCCAGCAGCTTACTGTCCGGGGGTTATAGCAATCAGCCCCAGCATTTT
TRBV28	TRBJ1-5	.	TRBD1	CASSIPGTGTNQPQHF	TGTGCCAGCAGTATTCCCGGGACAGGGACCAATCAGCCCCAGCATTTT
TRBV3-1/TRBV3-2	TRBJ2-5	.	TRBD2	CASRLSGGAETQYF	TGTGCCAGCAGGTTAAGCGGGGGGGCTGAGACCCAGTACTTC
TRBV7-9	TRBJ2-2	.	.	CASSYPGSPGELFF	TGTGCCAGCAGCTATCCAGGGTCGCCCGGGGAGCTGTTTTTT
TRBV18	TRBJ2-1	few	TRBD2	CASSQAAGTSFLQQFF	TGTGCCAGCTCACAGGCGGCCGGGACTAGCTTTCTCCAGCAGTTCTTC
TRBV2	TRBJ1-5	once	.	CASSSDGSNQPQHF	TGTGCCAGCAGCAGCGACGGTAGCAATCAGCCCCAGCATTTT
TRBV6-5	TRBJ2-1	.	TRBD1	CASRGGSGYNEQFF	TGTGCCAGCAGAGGGGGCTCGGGCTACAATGAGCAGTTCTTC
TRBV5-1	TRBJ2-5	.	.	CASSPGTQLKTQYF	TGCGCCAGCAGCCCCGGGACTCAGTTAAAGACCCAGTACTTC
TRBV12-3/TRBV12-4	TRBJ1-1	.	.	CASTISYELKAFF	TGTGCCAGCACGATCTCCTATGAGCTGAAAGCTTTCTTT
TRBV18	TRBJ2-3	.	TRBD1	CASSAATGGSDTQYF	TGTGCCAGCTCCGCGGCTACAGGGGGTTCAGATACGCAGTATTTT
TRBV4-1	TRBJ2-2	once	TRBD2	CASSQVLAGAEGTGELFF	TGCGCCAGCAGCCAAGTCCTAGCGGGAGCGGAGGGCACCGGGGAGCTGTTTTTT
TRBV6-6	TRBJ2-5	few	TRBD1	CASSPGQGLTQYF	TGTGCCAGCAGCCCTGGACAGGGGCTTACCCAGTACTTC
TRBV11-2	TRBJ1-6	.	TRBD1	CASSLEPDRGNSPLHF	TGTGCCAGCAGCTTAGAACCGGACAGGGGTAATTCACCCCTCCACTTT
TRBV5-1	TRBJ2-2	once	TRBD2	CASSNGGLAGGSGELFF	TGCGCCAGCAGCAACGGCGGACTAGCGGGGGGGAGCGGGGAGCTGTTTTTT
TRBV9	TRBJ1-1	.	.	CASSVGSSQVNTEAFF	TGTGCCAGCAGCGTAGGGTCGAGTCAAGTGAACACTGAAGCTTTCTTT